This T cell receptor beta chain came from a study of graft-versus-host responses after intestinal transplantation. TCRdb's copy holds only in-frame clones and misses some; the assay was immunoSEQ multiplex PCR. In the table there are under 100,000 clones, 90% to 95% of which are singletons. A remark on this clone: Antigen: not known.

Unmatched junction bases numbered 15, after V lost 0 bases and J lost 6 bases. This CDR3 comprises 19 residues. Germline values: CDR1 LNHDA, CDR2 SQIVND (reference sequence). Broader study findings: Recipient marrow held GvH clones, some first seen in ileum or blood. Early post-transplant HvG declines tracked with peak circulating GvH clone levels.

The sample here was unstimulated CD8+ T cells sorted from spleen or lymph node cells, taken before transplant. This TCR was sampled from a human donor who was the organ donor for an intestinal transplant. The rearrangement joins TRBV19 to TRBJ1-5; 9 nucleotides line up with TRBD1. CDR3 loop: CASSIDRDRVLFVSQPQHF. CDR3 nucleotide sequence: TGTGCCAGTAGTATAGATCGGGACAGGGTATTGTTTGTGAGTCAGCCCCAGCATTTT.